The 4 T cell receptor beta chains below all came from one sample that was sequenced in a study of OX40 agonist ivuxolimab in advanced cancers. The repertoire was sequenced with immunoSEQ multiplex PCR; TCRdb's copy has only in-frame clones and lacks some. The sample has fewer than 50,000 clones, around 80% seen once. Material: CD4+ or CD8+ T cells sorted from blood, obtained in a trial of the OX40 agonist ivuxolimab. The receptors derive from an adult with an advanced solid tumor such as melanoma, head and neck, liver or kidney cancer.

The chain links TRBV28 to TRBJ1-5; 7 nucleotides align to TRBD1. Germline loops: CDR1 MDHEN, CDR2 SYDVKM. The CDR3 is 15 residues long. V lost 6 bases and J lost 5; bases outside the gene matches: 10. The CDR3 reads CASSPRGVSYQPQHF. CDR3 nucleotides: TGTGCCAGCAGCCCCAGGGGGGTCAGCTATCAGCCCCAGCATTTT.

This chain uses TRBV11-3 with TRBJ1-6; 7 bases line up with TRBD1. Germline CDR1 reads SGHNT; CDR2 reads YENEEA. The CDR3 contains 15 residues. With V trimmed by 5 bases and J by 9 bases, 10 bases remained unmatched. The DNA of the CDR3 is TGTGCCAGCAGCCCGATCGACAGGGATGGTTCACCCCTCCACTTT. This encodes CASSPIDRDGSPLHF.

The chain combines TRBV7-9 with TRBJ1-5; D might be TRBD1 (6 bases). The CDR3 consists of 15 residues. CDR1 is SEHNR, CDR2 FQNEAQ, per germline (reference sequence). V was cut by 5 bases and J by 0 bases, with 11 bases left in between. The CDR3 DNA is TGTGCCAGCAGCCTGACAGGCCATAGCAATCAGCCCCAGCATTTT. It yields the protein CASSLTGHSNQPQHF.

The V and J genes are TRBV5-4 and TRBJ1-1; TRBD1 matches 9 bases. This CDR3 is 14 amino acids long. Per germline, CDR1 SGHNT and CDR2 YYREEE (reference sequence). The J segment lost 5 bases and the V segment lost 4 bases, leaving 6 bases of the junction unmatched. CDR3 protein: CASSPRTGATEAFF. The DNA of the CDR3 is TGTGCCAGCAGCCCGAGGACAGGGGCGACTGAAGCTTTCTTT.